This T cell receptor (beta chain) appears in the sequencing data of a study of blood T cell repertoires in COVID-19. The CDR3 spans 13 residues. From germline, CDR1 is SGHNT and CDR2 YENEEA. The germline V and J ends were trimmed by 5 bases and 6 bases, with 12 bases remaining between them. Measured with immunoSEQ multiplex PCR; TCRdb has only the in-frame clones, and not every one. The sample consists of about 360,000 clones, around 87% of them appearing once. The chain links TRBV11-3 to TRBJ2-3, with D perhaps TRBD2 (5 bases). The TCR was taken from a man between 40 and 49 years old in a cohort exposed to, infected with or recovered from COVID-19 (not recorded which). The sequenced sample consisted of PBMCs or T cells enriched from blood (not recorded which). CDR3 protein: CASSRLGGDTQYF. CDR3 in DNA: TGTGCCAGCAGCCGGCTAGGCGGGGATACGCAGTATTTT.